Following are 19 T cell receptor beta chains from one sample sequenced in a study of blood T cells in healthy people across ages. A second PCR, run for roughly 7 to 11 cycles, used a sample-barcoded 5' primer plus a J-beta primer mix. Each CDR3 protein is one row after TCRdb ran MiXCR on the 5' RACE reads. The sample contains 550,000 to 650,000 distinct CDR3 sequences, roughly a quarter of which appear only once. The same specimen was also included in a second study, on T cells of mothers and their children.

The sample taken for sequencing was blood. These receptors were taken from a boy between 2 and 10 years old in good health.

This chain connects TRBV27 to TRBJ2-1; D is tentatively TRBD1 or TRBD2 (6 bases each). CDR1 and CDR2 from the germline V gene are MNHEY and SMNVEV (reference sequence). V dropped 2 bases and J dropped 9 bases, with 17 bases sitting between them. The CDR3 runs to 15 residues. The CDR3 coding sequence is TGTGCCAGCAGTTTAGAGGGGGGCCTAGGTAGTGAGCAGTTCTTC. Its translation: CASSLEGGLGSEQFF.

Only a few counts were recorded for this clonotype. The V and J genes are TRBV7-2 and TRBJ2-7; 7 bases are shared with TRBD1. The germline CDR1 and CDR2 sequences are SGHTA and FQGNSA. The CDR3 consists of 15 residues. J was trimmed by 1 base and V by 5 bases; bases with no gene match: 8. For the CDR3, the DNA is TGTGCCAGCAGCCCCTCCGGGACAGAGTCCTACGAGCAGTACTTC. Its protein product is CASSPSGTESYEQYF.

V gene TRBV27 combines with J gene TRBJ2-2; D ambiguous. There are 14 residues in the CDR3. The V and J ends lost 7 bases and 4 bases respectively, with 13 bases between them. CDR1 is MNHEY and CDR2 is SMNVEV in the germline V gene (reference sequence). The CDR3, as DNA: TGTGCCAGCAAGGCTCGTGGTGGCACCGGGGAGCTGTTTTTT. It yields the protein CASKARGGTGELFF.

V and J are TRBV6-1 and TRBJ2-1; D is ambiguous. Germline CDR1 MNHNS, CDR2 SASEGT. V lost 4 bases and J lost 7, with 14 bases in between. The length of the CDR3 is 14 residues. CDR3 sequence reads: CASSAGSDRNEQFF. The CDR3 bases are TGTGCCAGCAGTGCAGGTTCAGATCGGAATGAGCAGTTCTTC.

Concerning this clonotype: This could be a read error, since a much larger clone is one nucleotide away. The chain carries TRBV13 and TRBJ2-5, with D possibly matching TRBD1 (5 bases). The CDR3 sequence is 12 residues long. Germline V gene data show CDR1 as PRHDT and CDR2 as FYEKMQ (reference sequence). This CDR3 reads CVSSQRGETQYF. DNA of the CDR3: TGTGTCAGCAGCCAAAGGGGAGAGACCCAGTACTTC.

This sequence joins TRBV27 and TRBJ2-1; TRBD1 matches at 7 bases. The germline gives CDR1 MNHEY, CDR2 SMNVEV (reference sequence). This CDR3 contains 15 residues. V shed 3 bases, J shed 5 bases, and the junction held 7 bases outside the gene matches. The CDR3 DNA is TGTGCCAGCAGTTTGTTCCAGGGGGACGACAATGAGCAGTTCTTC. The encoded protein is CASSLFQGDDNEQFF.

The J gene is TRBJ2-4, the V gene TRBV10-3; 8 nucleotides align to TRBD1. CDR3 length: 17 residues. CDR1 and CDR2 (germline): ENHRY, SYGVKD. J lost 8 bases, V lost 3 bases, and 15 bases had no gene match. CDR3 DNA: TGTGCCATCAGTGATTCCCCCGGGACAGGTACAGGAGACATTCAGTACTTC. Its protein is CAISDSPGTGTGDIQYF.

This clonotype was counted at least ten times. The rearrangement links TRBV6-2 or TRBV6-3 to TRBJ2-1; no firm D call. The CDR3 contains 12 residues. Trimming left V 6 bases short and J 4 bases short, with 7 bases between. Germline V lookup: CDR1 MNHEY, CDR2 SVGEGT. The CDR3 nucleotides are TGTGCCAGCAGCTACGCATACAATGAGCAGTTCTTC. Protein product: CASSYAYNEQFF.

The V gene is TRBV19, the J gene TRBJ1-1, with no clear D. Germline loops: CDR1 LNHDA, CDR2 SQIVND (reference sequence). V was cut by 3 bases and J by 1 base, with 9 bases left in between. This CDR3 is 14 amino acids long. CDR3 DNA: TGTGCCAGTAGTATCGGCCAGGCGAACACTGAAGCTTTCTTT. Translating gives CASSIGQANTEAFF.

The chain employs TRBV10-3 and TRBJ1-2, with D maybe TRBD1 (5 bases). V was pared by 0 bases and J by 4 bases, with 15 bases between. The CDR3 spans 16 residues. CDR1 ENHRY and CDR2 SYGVKD come from the germline V gene. Here the CDR3 reads CAISESSGGEFYGYTF. DNA of the CDR3: TGTGCCATCAGTGAGTCGAGTGGAGGGGAGTTCTATGGCTACACCTTC.

The chain carries TRBV20-1 and TRBJ2-3, with TRBD2 matching over 8 bases. The germline CDR1 and CDR2 sequences are DFQATT and SNEGSKA (reference sequence). V lost 1 base to trimming and J lost 4 bases; unmatched junction nucleotides: 7. The CDR3 is 15 amino acids. The CDR3: CSARGGLAFADTQYF. The CDR3 DNA follows: TGCAGTGCTAGAGGTGGACTAGCTTTTGCAGATACGCAGTATTTT.

This chain joins TRBV27 and TRBJ1-5; maybe TRBD1 (6 bases). Germline CDR1 and CDR2: MNHEY and SMNVEV (reference sequence). V lost 5 bases, J lost 4 bases, and 18 bases lay in between. CDR3 size: 16 residues. The CDR3: CASSASRGGQNQPQHF. The CDR3 coding sequence is TGTGCCAGCAGTGCGAGCCGCGGGGGCCAAAATCAGCCCCAGCATTTT.

V gene TRBV7-2 combines with J gene TRBJ2-5; 10 bases fit TRBD2. Germline CDR1 SGHTA, CDR2 FQGNSA. Trimming at V came to 5 bases and at J to 0 bases, leaving 3 bases not matched to a gene. CDR3 size: 15 residues. The DNA for the CDR3 is TGTGCCAGCAGCCGACTAGCGGGCAACCAAGAGACCCAGTACTTC. This gives the protein CASSRLAGNQETQYF.

This clonotype was picked up a small number of times. The J gene is TRBJ2-5, the V gene TRBV28; D gene uncertain. The J call may not be correct, given that the DNA end is closer to TRBJ2-7. CDR3 size: 12 residues. Germline V gives CDR1 MDHEN, CDR2 SYDVKM. The CDR3, as DNA: TGTGCCAGCAGCAATCTAGAGCGCGAGCAGTACTTC. It encodes CASSNLEREQYF.

The V and J genes are TRBV7-8 and TRBJ1-2; D not resolved. Germline CDR1 SGHVS, CDR2 FQNEAQ. V was clipped by 3 bases and J by 1 base, with 15 bases between them. The CDR3 is 16 residues long. DNA for the CDR3: TGTGCCAGCAGCTTGAAGAGGGCAGGTTTTAACTATGGCTACACCTTC. Translating it yields CASSLKRAGFNYGYTF.

This clonotype was detected only a few times. V is TRBV5-1 and J is TRBJ2-1, with D tentatively TRBD1 (6 bases). CDR1 SGHRS and CDR2 YFSETQ come from the germline V gene. V was pared by 2 bases and J by 1 base, with 16 bases between. The CDR3 is made up of 17 amino acids. The CDR3 DNA reads TGCGCCAGCAGCTTAGGGAGAAGGGGGAGTTCCTACAATGAGCAGTTCTTC. Amino acid sequence: CASSLGRRGSSYNEQFF.

This clonotype was seen only a few times. The chain carries TRBV20-1 and TRBJ1-6, with D uncertain. Germline V lookup: CDR1 DFQATT, CDR2 SNEGSKA (reference sequence). The CDR3 spans 16 residues. Deletions cut 0 bases from V and 4 bases from J, with 13 bases between. The CDR3 nucleotides are TGCAGTGCTAGAGAAGCCGGCAAGACTTATAATTCACCCCTCCACTTT. This translates into CSAREAGKTYNSPLHF.

This clonotype was seen more than once but under ten times. The rearrangement uses TRBV20-1 and TRBJ2-1; 8 bases are shared with TRBD1. The J call may be mistaken, given a closer DNA end match to TRBJ2-7. This CDR3 comprises 14 residues. CDR1 and CDR2 (germline): DFQATT, SNEGSKA (reference sequence). The CDR3 spells CSAWVQGESYEQYF. Written as DNA, the CDR3 is TGCAGTGCTTGGGTACAGGGGGAATCCTACGAGCAGTACTTC.

The chain recombines TRBV7-9 with TRBJ1-1; 8 nucleotides align to TRBD1. CDR3 size: 13 residues. V gave up 3 bases and J gave up 10 bases; unmatched junction bases: 7. Germline V gene lookup returns CDR1 SEHNR and CDR2 FQNEAQ (reference sequence). The chain's CDR3 is CASSFGQGLPAFF. CDR3 nucleotide sequence: TGTGCCAGCAGCTTCGGACAGGGTCTGCCAGCTTTCTTT.